These 29 T cell receptor beta chains came from one sample sequenced in a study of glioma-infiltrating T cells after dendritic cell vaccination. Clones were sequenced by immunoSEQ multiplex PCR, and TCRdb holds only the in-frame ones, with some missing. The data show tens of thousands of clones, approximately 87% seen once. The source was blood, collected before dendritic cell vaccination. The receptors were gathered from a human donor with glioblastoma.

The V gene is TRBV5-4, the J gene TRBJ2-3; 9 nucleotides match TRBD1. With 2 bases clipped from V and 2 bases from J, the junction kept 3 bases outside the gene matches. The CDR3 totals 15 residues. From germline, CDR1 is SGHNT and CDR2 YYREEE (reference sequence). The CDR3: CASSLGDRDTDTQYF. The CDR3 region has the DNA TGTGCCAGCAGCTTAGGGGACAGGGACACAGATACGCAGTATTTT.

V is TRBV7-9 and J is TRBJ2-6; 7 bases map to TRBD1. The J segment lost 0 bases and the V segment lost 3 bases, leaving 5 bases of the junction unmatched. Germline CDR1 SEHNR, CDR2 FQNEAQ (reference sequence). CDR3 length: 17 residues. The CDR3 nucleotides read TGTGCCAGCAGCTTGGGGACAGTAGGCTCTGGGGCCAACGTCCTGACTTTC. It encodes CASSLGTVGSGANVLTF. The full variable domain, in which reference TRBV7-9 and TRBJ2-6 provide the parts outside the CDR3, is DTGVSQNPRHKITKRGQNVTFRCDPISEHNRLYWYRQTLGQGPEFLTYFQNEAQLEKSRLLSDRFSAERPKGSFSTLEIQRTEQGDSAMYLCASSLGTVGSGANVLTFGAGSRLTVL.

This clone was found once. V is TRBV4-3 and J is TRBJ1-4; D is possibly TRBD1 (5 bases). The length of the CDR3 is 17 residues. Between the trimmed V and J ends, which lost 0 bases and 0 bases, there was a span of 11 bases. The germline gives CDR1 LGHNA, CDR2 YSLEER. The CDR3 protein is CASSQEYGQATNEKLFF. The CDR3 DNA sequence: TGCGCCAGCAGCCAAGAATACGGACAAGCAACTAATGAAAAACTGTTTTTT.

This sequence joins TRBV6-5 and TRBJ1-2, with 8 positions matching TRBD1. CDR1 and CDR2 from the germline V gene are MNHEY and SVGAGI. The V and J ends lost 0 bases and 8 bases, in that order; junction bases with no gene match: 5. CDR3 size: 14 residues. The CDR3 protein is CASSYSYRGEGYTF. CDR3 DNA: TGTGCCAGCAGTTACTCTTACAGGGGGGAAGGCTACACCTTC.

The chain couples TRBV7-3 to TRBJ1-3; maybe TRBD1 (5 bases). The CDR3 length is 15 residues. In germline, CDR1 is SGHTA, CDR2 FQGTGA. V lost 5 bases and J 4 bases, leaving 15 bases between the germline ends. The CDR3 here is CASSPGSLGGNTIYF. The CDR3 DNA reads as TGTGCCAGCAGCCCAGGGTCCTTGGGGGGAAACACCATATATTTT.

The chain uses TRBV19 and TRBJ1-2; D possibly corresponds to TRBD1 (6 bases). Germline V gene data show CDR1 as LNHDA and CDR2 as SQIVND (reference sequence). This CDR3 has 17 amino acids. Trimming shortened V by 0 bases and J by 1 base, and 15 bases separated the two germline ends. CDR3: CASSIDVQGFLNYGYTF. CDR3 nucleotides: TGTGCCAGTAGTATAGATGTACAGGGTTTCCTTAACTATGGCTACACCTTC. Drawing the rest from reference TRBV19 and TRBJ1-2, the complete variable domain is DGGITQSPKYLFRKEGQNVTLSCEQNLNHDAMYWYRQDPGQGLRLIYYSQIVNDFQKGDIAEGYSVSREKKESFPLTVTSAQKNPTAFYLCASSIDVQGFLNYGYTFGSGTRLTVV.

The rearrangement links TRBV10-1 to TRBJ1-2; D not certain. CDR1 and CDR2 (germline): WNHNN, SYGVQD (reference sequence). The CDR3 runs 13 residues. Trimming shortened V by 0 bases and J by 4 bases, and 6 bases separated the two germline ends. CDR3 residues: CASSESGSYGYTF. The DNA for the CDR3 is TGCGCCAGCAGTGAGTCGGGCTCCTATGGCTACACCTTC.

The V and J genes are TRBV7-2 and TRBJ1-1, with TRBD1 as a possible D gene (5 bases). In germline, CDR1 is SGHTA, CDR2 FQGNSA. This CDR3 is built from 13 residues. Trimming took off 2 bases at V and 9 bases at J, with 13 bases between the two ends. The CDR3 region has the DNA TGTGCCAGCAGCTTAAGATTACAGGTACAAGCTTTCTTT. Its protein is CASSLRLQVQAFF. The complete variable domain, with remaining parts taken from reference TRBV7-2 and TRBJ1-1, reads GAGVSQSPSNKVTEKGKDVELRCDPISGHTALYWYRQSLGQGLEFLIYFQGNSAPDKSGLPSDRFSAERTGGSVSTLTIQRTQQEDSAVYLCASSLRLQVQAFFGQGTRLTVV.

The chain's CDR3 is CASSQRPGQGYGYTF. DNA for the CDR3: TGTGCCAGCAGCCAACGTCCGGGACAGGGGTATGGCTACACCTTC. The rearrangement uses TRBV14 and TRBJ1-2; 10 bases align to TRBD1. V shed 2 bases and J 5 bases; nucleotides not matched to a gene: 5. Germline CDR1 SGHDN, CDR2 FVKESK. The CDR3 loop spans 15 amino acids.

This sequence joins TRBV5-1 and TRBJ2-7; tentative D call: TRBD2 (6 bases). Deletions cut 1 base from V and 5 bases from J, with 7 bases between. CDR1 and CDR2 (germline): SGHRS, YFSETQ. The CDR3 length is 12 residues. The CDR3 reads CASSLTSNEQYF. The DNA for the CDR3 is TGCGCCAGCAGCTTGACTAGCAACGAGCAGTACTTC. Combining the CDR3 with reference TRBV5-1 and TRBJ2-7 gives the whole variable domain KAGVTQTPRYLIKTRGQQVTLSCSPISGHRSVSWYQQTPGQGLQFLFEYFSETQRNKGNFPGRFSGRQFSNSRSEMNVSTLELGDSALYLCASSLTSNEQYFGPGTRLTVT.

J is TRBJ1-1 and V is TRBV7-9, with D maybe TRBD1 (6 bases). The V gene's germline CDR1 is SEHNR and CDR2 FQNEAQ (reference sequence). Trimming took off 4 bases at V and 1 base at J, with 13 bases between the two ends. The CDR3 has 15 residues. The CDR3 spells CASSYPETGNTEAFF. CDR3 bases: TGTGCCAGCAGCTACCCTGAGACAGGGAACACTGAAGCTTTCTTT.

DNA for the CDR3: TGTGCCAGCAGTTTTAACCCGGGACAGGGAGTGCAGGCCCAGTACTTC. This translates into CASSFNPGQGVQAQYF. V usage is TRBV27 and J usage is TRBJ2-5; 9 nucleotides agree with TRBD1. Germline CDR1 is MNHEY and CDR2 is SMNVEV (reference sequence). V shed 3 bases and J 9 bases; nucleotides not matched to a gene: 14. This CDR3 region has 16 residues.

The chain has TRBV7-2 and TRBJ2-6; 9 bases are a match to TRBD2. There are 18 residues in the CDR3. V lost 6 bases, J lost 3 bases, and 12 bases stayed unmatched. Looked up from germline, CDR1 is SGHTA and CDR2 is FQGNSA. The CDR3 nucleotides read TGTGCCAGCAGTCACCGGCGGGGGGGGGCAGGTGGGGCCAACGTCCTGACTTTC. Translated: CASSHRRGGAGGANVLTF. The full variable domain, completed using reference TRBV7-2 and TRBJ2-6, is GAGVSQSPSNKVTEKGKDVELRCDPISGHTALYWYRQSLGQGLEFLIYFQGNSAPDKSGLPSDRFSAERTGGSVSTLTIQRTQQEDSAVYLCASSHRRGGAGGANVLTFGAGSRLTVL.

The V and J genes are TRBV4-2 and TRBJ2-1; TRBD2 matches at 9 bases. The ends lost 3 bases at V and 8 bases at J; junction bases unmatched: 8. CDR3 length: 15 residues. Germline values: CDR1 LGHNA, CDR2 YNFKEQ. In DNA form, the CDR3 reads TGTGCCAGCAGCCAGGGAGCGGGGGGTAAATATGAGCAGTTCTTC. Its protein is CASSQGAGGKYEQFF.

This chain uses TRBV19 with TRBJ2-1; D is possibly TRBD2 (6 bases). The germline V gene encodes CDR1 LNHDA and CDR2 SQIVND (reference sequence). The ends were cut back, 1 base at V and 4 bases at J, with 14 bases in the middle. The CDR3 loop spans 16 amino acids. The CDR3: CASSIARDFPYNEQFF. In DNA, the CDR3 is TGTGCCAGTAGTATAGCCCGGGACTTCCCTTACAATGAGCAGTTCTTC.

This clone has just a few counts. CDR3 protein: CAISEAGGYTF. The DNA for the CDR3 is TGTGCCATCAGTGAGGCGGGTGGCTACACCTTC. The V gene is TRBV10-3, the J gene TRBJ1-2, with unresolved D. From germline, CDR1 is ENHRY and CDR2 SYGVKD. Between the trimmed V and J ends, which lost 2 bases and 7 bases, there was a span of 5 bases. This CDR3 region has 11 residues.

The table lists this clone with a few counts. The V call is TRBV2, the J call TRBJ2-1, with 7 bases matching TRBD2. CDR3 length: 16 residues. V was clipped by 3 bases and J by 0 bases; unmatched bases: 5. CDR1 and CDR2 (germline): SNHLY, FYNNEI. The chain's CDR3 is CASSEVRGSSYNEQFF. CDR3 DNA: TGTGCCAGCAGTGAGGTGCGGGGGAGCTCCTACAATGAGCAGTTCTTC.

The chain carries TRBV5-4 and TRBJ1-2; D not resolved. Germline loops: CDR1 SGHNT, CDR2 YYREEE (reference sequence). This CDR3 is built from 15 residues. Trimming removed 4 bases from V and 4 bases from J, with 17 bases in between. CDR3 sequence: CASSLPTGSVYGYTF. In DNA form, the CDR3 reads TGTGCCAGCAGCCTCCCGACGGGAAGCGTCTATGGCTACACCTTC.

The rearrangement links TRBV6-5 to TRBJ2-3; weak D call: TRBD2 (6 bases). The V gene lost 7 bases and the J gene lost 9 bases, with 17 bases spanning the gap. The CDR3 totals 13 residues. The germline gives CDR1 MNHEY, CDR2 SVGAGI. CDR3 DNA: TGTGCCAGCACCCCCACGGGAGTTGTAACGCAGTATTTT. Its translation is CASTPTGVVTQYF.

The gene calls are TRBV11-2 and TRBJ2-7, with 8 bases matching TRBD2. CDR3 length equals 15 residues. With V trimmed by 2 bases and J by 2 bases, 5 bases remained unmatched. Looked up from germline, CDR1 is SGHAT and CDR2 is FQNNGV. CDR3 sequence: CASSLQAGDTYEQYF. CDR3 in DNA: TGTGCCAGCAGCTTACAAGCGGGAGATACCTACGAGCAGTACTTC.

The chain links TRBV29-1 to TRBJ2-3; 8 bases align to TRBD1. This CDR3 spans 14 amino acids. In germline, CDR1 is SQVTM, CDR2 ANQGSEA. The trim removed 4 bases at V and 4 bases at J, leaving 7 bases unmatched. The CDR3 DNA sequence: TGCAGCGTTGGAGGACAGGGAGGAGCAGATACGCAGTATTTT. Protein product: CSVGGQGGADTQYF.

This clone was counted a single time. The chain's CDR3 is CASSFMGQAETQYF. CDR3 nucleotide sequence: TGCGCCAGCAGCTTCATGGGACAGGCAGAGACCCAGTACTTC. This chain joins TRBV5-1 and TRBJ2-5, with TRBD1 matching over 8 bases. Germline V gives CDR1 SGHRS, CDR2 YFSETQ. With V trimmed by 2 bases and J by 4 bases, 4 bases remained unmatched. The CDR3 runs 14 residues.

CDR3 sequence reads: CASSESSGNTIYF. CDR3 coding DNA: TGTGCCAGCAGCGAGAGCTCTGGAAACACCATATATTTT. The rearrangement joins TRBV7-6 to TRBJ1-3; unclear D gene. V lost 5 bases and J 0 bases, leaving 5 bases between the germline ends. CDR1 is SGHVS and CDR2 is FNYEAQ in the germline V gene. CDR3 length: 13 amino acids.

Only a few counts were recorded for this clone. The chain employs TRBV6-5 and TRBJ1-3; TRBD1 matches 7 bases. V lost 0 bases and J lost 1; bases outside the gene matches: 3. The germline V gene has CDR1 MNHEY and CDR2 SVGAGI. The CDR3 totals 16 residues. CDR3 DNA sequence: TGTGCCAGCAGTTACTCTGACAGGGCTTCTGGAAACACCATATATTTT. As protein: CASSYSDRASGNTIYF.

This chain links TRBV25-1 with TRBJ2-7; TRBD1 matches at 8 bases. Germline values: CDR1 MGHDK, CDR2 SYGVNS. This CDR3 contains 16 residues. Trimming took 6 bases from V and 2 from J; bases not matched to a gene: 12. Here the CDR3 DNA reads TGTGCCAGCAGGGACGGCCAGACAGGGGACGCCTACGAGCAGTACTTC. Translating it yields CASRDGQTGDAYEQYF.

This chain links TRBV6-1 with TRBJ1-6; 8 bases line up with TRBD1. J gave up 3 bases and V 2 bases, and 6 bases lay outside the gene matches. Germline CDR1 reads MNHNS; CDR2 reads SASEGT. The CDR3 extends over 17 amino acids. DNA of the CDR3: TGTGCCAGCAGTGAACTCGCAGGGGGCGACTATAATTCACCCCTCCACTTT. Translation: CASSELAGGDYNSPLHF.

This clone showed up just once. The CDR3 region has the DNA TGTGCCATCAGTGTGGGGGGGCAGGGGGGCTACACCTTC. Translated: CAISVGGQGGYTF. The rearrangement links TRBV10-3 to TRBJ1-2; tentative D call: TRBD1 (6 bases). Trimming pared 4 bases from V and 8 bases from J, leaving 14 bases between. The CDR3 has 13 amino acids. CDR1 is ENHRY and CDR2 is SYGVKD in the germline V gene.

As regards this clone: Likely a read error: the CDR3 ends without its conserved phenylalanine or tryptophan. V gene TRBV2 combines with J gene TRBJ1-2; D is possibly TRBD1 (5 bases). Per germline, CDR1 SNHLY and CDR2 FYNNEI. V lost 4 bases, J lost 8 bases, and 17 bases lay in between. CDR3 length: 14 residues. The DNA for the CDR3 is TGTGCCAGCAGTGCCCCGCTCGACAGCCACGGCTACACCCTC. Its translation: CASSAPLDSHGYTL.

V gene TRBV2 combines with J gene TRBJ2-5; TRBD2 matches 7 bases. CDR1 is SNHLY, CDR2 FYNNEI, per germline. CDR3 length equals 19 residues. V shed 2 bases and J 4 bases; nucleotides not matched to a gene: 19. The CDR3 DNA sequence: TGTGCCAGCAGTGAAAGAAGGAGGGTTGGAGCGGGGACCAGAGAGACCCAGTACTTC. Translating gives CASSERRRVGAGTRETQYF.